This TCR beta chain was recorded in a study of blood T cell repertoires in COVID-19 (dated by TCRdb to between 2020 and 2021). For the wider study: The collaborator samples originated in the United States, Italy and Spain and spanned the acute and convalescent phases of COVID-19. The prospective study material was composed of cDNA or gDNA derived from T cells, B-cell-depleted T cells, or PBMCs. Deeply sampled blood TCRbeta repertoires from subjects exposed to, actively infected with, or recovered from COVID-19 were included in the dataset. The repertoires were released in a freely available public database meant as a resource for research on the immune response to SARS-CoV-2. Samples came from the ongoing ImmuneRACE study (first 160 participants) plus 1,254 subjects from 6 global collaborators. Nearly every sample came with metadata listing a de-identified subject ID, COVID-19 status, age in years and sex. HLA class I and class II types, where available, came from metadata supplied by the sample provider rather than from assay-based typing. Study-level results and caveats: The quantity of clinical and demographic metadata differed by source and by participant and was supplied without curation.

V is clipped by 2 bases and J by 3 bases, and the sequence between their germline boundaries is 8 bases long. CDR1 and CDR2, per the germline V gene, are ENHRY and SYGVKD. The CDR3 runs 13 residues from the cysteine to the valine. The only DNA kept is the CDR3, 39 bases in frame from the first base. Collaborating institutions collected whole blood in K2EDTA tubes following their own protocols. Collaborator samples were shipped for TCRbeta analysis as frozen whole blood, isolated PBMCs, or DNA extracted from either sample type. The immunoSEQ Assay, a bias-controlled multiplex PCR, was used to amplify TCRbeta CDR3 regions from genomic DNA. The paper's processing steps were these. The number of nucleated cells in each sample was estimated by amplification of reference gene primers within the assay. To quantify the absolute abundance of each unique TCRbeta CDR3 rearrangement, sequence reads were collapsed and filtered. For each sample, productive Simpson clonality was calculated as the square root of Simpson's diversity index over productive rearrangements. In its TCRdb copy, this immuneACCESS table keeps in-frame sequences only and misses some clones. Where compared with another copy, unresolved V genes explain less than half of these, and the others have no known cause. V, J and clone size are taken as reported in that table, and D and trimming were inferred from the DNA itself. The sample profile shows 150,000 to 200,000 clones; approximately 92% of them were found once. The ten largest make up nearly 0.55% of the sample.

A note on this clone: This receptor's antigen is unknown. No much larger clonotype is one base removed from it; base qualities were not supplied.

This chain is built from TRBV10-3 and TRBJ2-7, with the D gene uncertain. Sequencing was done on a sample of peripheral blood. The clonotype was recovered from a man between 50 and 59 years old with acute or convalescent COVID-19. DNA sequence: TGTGCCATCAGTGAGCTTCAGTTCTACGAGCAGTACGTC. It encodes CAISELQFYEQYV.